The 22 T cell receptor beta chains below were found in one sample sequenced in a study. Via MiXCR, TCRdb re-called the 5' RACE reads, giving one row per CDR3 protein. The repertoire includes more than 45,000 distinct CDR3 sequences, about 28% of them detected once, and roughly 3.3% sits in the top ten. The sequencing sample was made of tumor-infiltrating memory CD4+ T cells sorted from the breast tumor. The subset denotes: memory CD4+ T cells, CD4+CD45RO+CD25-. Source of these receptors: a female donor with breast cancer.

The table lists this clonotype with a few counts. CDR3 DNA sequence: TGTGCCACCAGTGTCACCATCGACAGGGGGAGAGATACGCAGTATTTT. Encoded protein: CATSVTIDRGRDTQYF. This chain joins TRBV24-1 and TRBJ2-3; 9 nucleotides align to TRBD1. Looked up from germline, CDR1 is KGHDR and CDR2 is SFDVKD. With 5 bases clipped from V and 5 bases from J, the junction kept 10 bases outside the gene matches. The CDR3 is 16 residues long.

V is TRBV29-1 and J is TRBJ2-1; weak D call: TRBD2 (6 bases). V lost 1 base and J 2 bases, leaving 15 bases between the germline ends. Per the germline V gene, CDR1 is SQVTM and CDR2 is ANQGSEA. CDR3 length equals 16 residues. In DNA, the CDR3 is TGCAGCGTTGAAGCCCCAACTGGCGGGACCTACAATGAGCAGTTCTTC. Translating gives CSVEAPTGGTYNEQFF.

For this clonotype: A read error may account for a junction end that differs from germline. The DNA for the CDR3 is TGCGCCAGCAGCGGGGGACAGACTGAAGCTGTCTTT. This encodes CASSGGQTEAVF. The J gene is TRBJ1-1, the V gene TRBV5-1; the match to TRBD1 covers 7 bases. The CDR3 length is 12 residues. Germline V gene lookup returns CDR1 SGHRS and CDR2 YFSETQ.

V is TRBV4-3 and J is TRBJ1-1; tentative D call: TRBD1 (6 bases). CDR1 LGHNA and CDR2 YSLEER come from the germline V gene. CDR3 length equals 14 residues. The V and J ends lost 3 bases and 6 bases respectively, with 14 bases between them. The CDR3 spells CASSHGQGSAEAFF. The CDR3, as DNA: TGCGCCAGCAGCCATGGTCAGGGGAGCGCTGAAGCTTTCTTT.

Ten or more counts support this clonotype. The CDR3: CASSLLHFYQPQHF. CDR3 DNA: TGTGCCAGCAGCTTACTCCATTTTTATCAGCCCCAGCATTTT. V usage is TRBV7-3 and J usage is TRBJ1-5; D gene ambiguous. Germline V gene sequence: CDR1 SGHTA, CDR2 FQGTGA. This CDR3 spans 14 amino acids. Trimming stripped 2 bases from V and 5 bases from J, with 10 bases between.

J is TRBJ2-5 and V is TRBV20-1, with a possible D match to TRBD2 (5 bases). Between the trimmed V and J ends, which lost 0 bases and 6 bases, there was a span of 11 bases. This CDR3 has 13 residues. Germline V gene data show CDR1 as DFQATT and CDR2 as SNEGSKA (reference sequence). The CDR3 loop reads CSARDTRDQTQYF. The CDR3 nucleotides read TGCAGTGCTAGAGATACTCGGGATCAGACCCAGTACTTC.

As regards this clonotype: A much larger clone lies one base from this, so it may be a read error. It is likely a read error, because the conserved phenylalanine at the end of the CDR3 is missing. The chain carries TRBV6-5 and TRBJ2-3; no reliable D call. The V end was cut by 0 bases, the J end by 3 bases, with 7 bases between. This CDR3 comprises 14 residues. CDR1 and CDR2 from the germline V gene are MNHEY and SVGAGI. For the CDR3, the DNA is TGTGCCAGCAGTTACTCTCGTTCGACAGATACGCAGTATTTA. It is translated as CASSYSRSTDTQYL.

V usage is TRBV7-8 and J usage is TRBJ2-3; D is uncertain. Per germline, CDR1 SGHVS and CDR2 FQNEAQ. The CDR3 loop spans 15 amino acids. V was pared by 3 bases and J by 4 bases, with 14 bases between. This CDR3 reads CASSLVAPGADTQYF. The DNA of the CDR3 is TGTGCCAGCAGCTTGGTAGCTCCTGGGGCAGATACGCAGTATTTT.

The V gene is TRBV28, the J gene TRBJ2-2; D is perhaps TRBD1 (5 bases). Germline V gene data show CDR1 as MDHEN and CDR2 as SYDVKM. Trimming removed 8 bases at V and 7 bases at J, with 17 bases between. The CDR3 length is 14 residues. The CDR3 loop reads CASGPPGFSGELFF. In nucleotides, the CDR3 is TGTGCCAGCGGCCCCCCAGGGTTTAGCGGGGAGCTGTTTTTT.

The chain carries TRBV5-7 and TRBJ1-1; D unresolved. TRBV5-7 is an open reading frame, and its role is uncertain. This CDR3 has 17 amino acids. V was trimmed by 4 bases and J by 8 bases, leaving 27 bases between them. CDR3 bases: TGTGCCAGCAGCGCCTCACTTACAGCCGGTCCAAGAGGAGAAGCTTTCTTT. It encodes CASSASLTAGPRGEAFF.

The gene calls are TRBV5-6 and TRBJ1-1; D perhaps matches TRBD1 (5 bases). The CDR3 covers 14 residues. Germline V CDR1 and CDR2: SGHDT, YYEEEE. Trimming pared 4 bases from V and 4 bases from J, leaving 14 bases between. In DNA, the CDR3 is TGTGCCAGCAGCCCGGCGGGGCGCAGCACTGAAGCTTTCTTT. As protein: CASSPAGRSTEAFF. Full variable domain (outside the CDR3, taken from reference TRBV5-6 and TRBJ1-1): DAGVTQSPTHLIKTRGQQVTLRCSPKSGHDTVSWYQQALGQGPQFIFQYYEEEERQRGNFPDRFSGHQFPNYSSELNVNALLLGDSALYLCASSPAGRSTEAFFGQGTRLTVV.

V usage is TRBV5-5 and J usage is TRBJ1-4; possibly TRBD1 for D (5 bases). V gave up 4 bases and J gave up 0 bases, with 13 bases separating them. This CDR3 region has 16 residues. Germline V lookup: CDR1 SGHKS, CDR2 YYEKEE (reference sequence). CDR3 sequence (DNA): TGTGCCAGCAGCCTGTCAGGGAGATCAACTAATGAAAAACTGTTTTTT. It encodes CASSLSGRSTNEKLFF.

This clonotype has more than one count but fewer than ten. The chain employs TRBV7-2 and TRBJ2-1; D unresolved. Germline V lookup: CDR1 SGHTA, CDR2 FQGNSA. V was cut by 5 bases and J by 9 bases, with 14 bases left in between. The CDR3 consists of 13 residues. CDR3 DNA sequence: TGTGCCAGCAGCATCGCCCAGTGGGGTGAGCAGTTCTTC. Its translation: CASSIAQWGEQFF. Complete variable domain (other parts from reference TRBV7-2 and TRBJ2-1): GAGVSQSPSNKVTEKGKDVELRCDPISGHTALYWYRQSLGQGLEFLIYFQGNSAPDKSGLPSDRFSAERTGGSVSTLTIQRTQQEDSAVYLCASSIAQWGEQFFGPGTRLTVL.

V and J are TRBV5-1 and TRBJ2-4; D gene uncertain. The germline CDR1 and CDR2 sequences are SGHRS and YFSETQ. CDR3 length: 13 residues. V was shortened by 7 bases and J by 0 bases, with 8 bases between the two germline ends. The CDR3: CASRNLAKNIQYF. CDR3 bases: TGCGCCAGCCGAAATTTAGCCAAAAACATTCAGTACTTC.

J is TRBJ1-1 and V is TRBV30, with D uncertain. The CDR3 extends over 12 amino acids. Deletions cut 0 bases from V and 5 bases from J, with 7 bases between. Germline V gene lookup returns CDR1 GTSNPN and CDR2 SVGIG (reference sequence). The CDR3: CAWSVGQTEAFF. The CDR3 region has the DNA TGTGCCTGGAGTGTAGGGCAAACTGAAGCTTTCTTT.

On this clonotype itself: A junction boundary mismatches the germline segment, possibly from a read error. The rearrangement links TRBV7-7 to TRBJ1-3; D possibly corresponds to TRBD1 (5 bases). The germline gives CDR1 SSHAT, CDR2 FNYEAQ (reference sequence). This CDR3 has 16 residues. CDR3 region: CASSLSYGTSGNTIYF. DNA of the CDR3: TGTGCTAGCAGCTTATCCTACGGGACTTCTGGAAACACCATATATTTT.

This rearrangement joins TRBV29-1 to TRBJ2-1; TRBD1 matches at 9 bases. The CDR3 consists of 12 residues. Trimming took 5 bases from V and 8 from J; bases not matched to a gene: 4. CDR1 SQVTM and CDR2 ANQGSEA come from the germline V gene. The CDR3 DNA reads TGCAGCGTTACAGGGGGCGGCGATGAGCAGTTCTTC. It encodes CSVTGGGDEQFF.

This clonotype was counted a few times. This chain uses TRBV5-6 with TRBJ1-1; TRBD1 agrees at 8 bases. Germline-derived CDR1 and CDR2 are SGHDT and YYEEEE. The length of the CDR3 is 13 residues. V trimming: 6 bases; J trimming: 2 bases; junction bases outside the gene matches: 3. For the CDR3, the DNA is TGTGCCAGCACAGGGGGCGGAAACACTGAAGCTTTCTTT. Its translation is CASTGGGNTEAFF.

About this clonotype itself: The junction shows a germline mismatch at one end, possibly a read error. This chain joins TRBV12-3 or TRBV12-4 and TRBJ2-1; 7 nucleotides agree with TRBD2. This CDR3 region has 15 residues. For the CDR3, the DNA is TGTGCCAGCAGTTTATACGGACTAGACCACAATGGGCAGTTCTTC. Protein sequence: CASSLYGLDHNGQFF.

This rearrangement joins TRBV20-1 to TRBJ2-3; D tentatively reads TRBD1 or TRBD2 (5 bases each). Trimming shortened V by 6 bases and J by 6 bases, and 16 bases separated the two germline ends. Germline-derived CDR1 and CDR2 are DFQATT and SNEGSKA (reference sequence). This CDR3 spans 13 amino acids. CDR3 sequence reads: CSAGARAADTQYF. As DNA, the CDR3 is TGCAGTGCCGGGGCGAGGGCCGCGGATACGCAGTATTTT.

This chain uses TRBV9 with TRBJ1-2, with 8 positions matching TRBD1. CDR3 length: 14 residues. V shed 4 bases, J shed 7 bases, and the junction held 9 bases outside the gene matches. Germline V gene data show CDR1 as SGDLS and CDR2 as YYNGEE. CDR3 sequence reads: CASSPSQGAVGYTF. The CDR3 region has the DNA TGTGCCAGCAGCCCCTCCCAGGGGGCAGTTGGCTACACCTTC. Complete variable domain (other parts from reference TRBV9 and TRBJ1-2): DSGVTQTPKHLITATGQRVTLRCSPRSGDLSVYWYQQSLDQGLQFLIQYYNGEERAKGNILERFSAQQFPDLHSELNLSSLELGDSALYFCASSPSQGAVGYTFGSGTRLTVV.

This clonotype showed up many times. The chain has TRBV5-1 and TRBJ2-7, with TRBD2 as a possible D gene (5 bases). CDR3 length: 14 amino acids. The germline V and J ends were trimmed by 3 bases and 1 base, with 11 bases remaining between them. Germline loops: CDR1 SGHRS, CDR2 YFSETQ. The CDR3 sequence: CASSSASSSYEQYF. The CDR3 DNA reads as TGCGCCAGCAGCTCGGCTAGCAGTTCCTACGAGCAGTACTTC.